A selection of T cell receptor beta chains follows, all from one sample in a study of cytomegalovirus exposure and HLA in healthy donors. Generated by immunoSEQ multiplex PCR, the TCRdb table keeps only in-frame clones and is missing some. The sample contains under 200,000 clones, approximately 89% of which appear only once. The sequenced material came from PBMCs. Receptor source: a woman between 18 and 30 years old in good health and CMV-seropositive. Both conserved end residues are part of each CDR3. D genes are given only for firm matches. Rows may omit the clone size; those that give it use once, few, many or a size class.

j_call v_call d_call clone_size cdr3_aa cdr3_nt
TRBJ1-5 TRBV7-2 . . CASSSRDFQPQHF TGTGCCAGCAGCTCCAGGGACTTTCAGCCCCAGCATTTT
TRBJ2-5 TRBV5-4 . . CASSLLQETQYF TGTGCCAGCAGTCTTCTGCAAGAGACCCAGTACTTC
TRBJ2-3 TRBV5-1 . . CASSFHTDTQYF TGCGCCAGCAGCTTTCACACAGATACGCAGTATTTT
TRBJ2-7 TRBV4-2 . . CASSPVRDLYEQYF TGTGCCAGCAGCCCAGTTCGGGATCTCTACGAGCAGTACTTC
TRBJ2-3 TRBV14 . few CASSQGLVVAADTQYF TGTGCCAGCAGCCAAGGACTAGTGGTGGCGGCAGATACGCAGTATTTT
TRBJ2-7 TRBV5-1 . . CASSRDTSYEQYF TGCGCCAGCAGCCGGGACACCTCCTACGAGCAGTACTTC
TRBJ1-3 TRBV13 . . CASSLSPSSGNTIYF TGTGCCAGCAGCTTATCCCCGAGCTCTGGAAACACCATATATTTT
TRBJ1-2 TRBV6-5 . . CASSGGFFNGYTF TGTGCCAGCAGTGGGGGGTTTTTTAATGGCTACACCTTC
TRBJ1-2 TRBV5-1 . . CASSRDWNYGYTF TGCGCCAGCAGCCGCGACTGGAACTATGGCTACACCTTC
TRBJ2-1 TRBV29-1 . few CSGFNTGGSNEQFF TGCAGCGGGTTTAATACTGGCGGTTCCAATGAGCAGTTCTTC
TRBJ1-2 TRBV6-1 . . CASSEEQGNYGYTF TGTGCCAGCAGTGAAGAACAGGGTAACTATGGCTACACCTTC
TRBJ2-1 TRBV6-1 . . CASRLTGSYNEQFF TGTGCCAGCAGACTGACTGGCTCCTACAATGAGCAGTTCTTC
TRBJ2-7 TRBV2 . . CASRILVEQYF TGTGCCAGCAGAATATTAGTCGAGCAGTACTTC
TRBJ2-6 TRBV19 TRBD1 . CASSRRTGSGANVLTF TGTGCCAGTAGTCGCAGGACAGGGTCTGGGGCCAACGTCCTGACTTTC
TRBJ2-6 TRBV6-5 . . CASRRGLSGANVLTF TGTGCCAGCAGGCGGGGTCTTTCTGGGGCCAACGTCCTGACTTTC
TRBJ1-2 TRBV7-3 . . CASSDTGGSYGYTF TGTGCCAGCAGCGATACCGGTGGTAGCTATGGCTACACCTTC
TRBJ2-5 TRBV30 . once CAWSVGSGETQYF TGTGCCTGGAGTGTAGGATCAGGGGAGACCCAGTACTTC
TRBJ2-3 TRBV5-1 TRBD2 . CASASGRDTQYF TGCGCCAGCGCTAGCGGGAGAGATACGCAGTATTTT
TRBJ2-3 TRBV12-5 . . CASGWGLTSTDTQYF TGTGCTAGTGGTTGGGGGCTCACTAGCACAGATACGCAGTATTTT